This T cell receptor beta chain was captured in a study of CD8+ T cells in alopecia areata. Overall study: Treated individuals took tofacitinib by mouth, 5 to 10 mg twice daily.

Peripheral blood samples and lesional scalp punch biopsies were obtained from alopecia areata patients. CD4+ and CD8+ T cells were sorted from PBMCs. cDNA prepared by RNA extraction and subsequent reverse transcription served as the template for sequencing. The assay was immunoSEQ multiplex PCR, and TCRdb's table has in-frame clones only and misses some. The table lists over 150,000 clones, 63% of them singletons. Notes on the study in general: It was lesional scalp, especially alopecia totalis/universalis, that showed higher clonality than normal scalp.

Germline CDR1 and CDR2: GTSNPN and SVGIG (reference sequence). V lost 8 bases to trimming and J lost 5 bases, with 7 bases between them. This CDR3 has 10 residues. As concerns this clone: Its specificity is unknown.

V usage is TRBV30 and J usage is TRBJ2-1; D unresolved. This TCR was recovered from a human donor with alopecia areata. Sequenced material: CD4+ T cells sorted from blood, taken at week 0. CDR3 nucleotides: TGTGCCCTTCAGCACAATGAGCAGTTCTTC. Translated, it gives CALQHNEQFF.